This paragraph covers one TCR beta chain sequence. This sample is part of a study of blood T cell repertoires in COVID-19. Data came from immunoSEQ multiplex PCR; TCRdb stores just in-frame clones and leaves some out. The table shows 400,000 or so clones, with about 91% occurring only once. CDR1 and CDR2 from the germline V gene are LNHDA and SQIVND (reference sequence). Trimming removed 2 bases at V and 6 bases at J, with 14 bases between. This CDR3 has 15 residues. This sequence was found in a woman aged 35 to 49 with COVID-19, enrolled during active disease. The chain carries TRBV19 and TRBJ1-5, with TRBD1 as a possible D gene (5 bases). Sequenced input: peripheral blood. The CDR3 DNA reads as TGTGCCAGTAGTATATGGGCGGGGGGTGGTCAGCCCCAGCATTTT. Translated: CASSIWAGGGQPQHF.